One T cell receptor beta chain is described in this entry. The antigen remains unidentified. The CDR3 totals 15 residues. V was pared by 4 bases and J by 2 bases, with 7 bases of the junction left unmatched. From germline, CDR1 is LGHNA and CDR2 YNFKEQ. These data are taken from a study of response to subunit inactivated influenza vaccine. TCRdb independently ran MiXCR on the RT-PCR reads; one entry per CDR3 protein. The sample holds about 480,000 distinct CDR3 sequences; approximately 11% are singletons and the top ten take about an eighth. Overall study findings and caveats: The study's authors posited that every seasonal influenza vaccination enlists few new T cells.

The chain has TRBV4-2 and TRBJ2-7, with 8 positions matching TRBD1. The sequencing here drew on PBMCs from blood, taken about 6 weeks after vaccination. This receptor was obtained from a man in his forties or fifties who received an inactivated influenza vaccine. CDR3: CASSLSGTGAYEQYF. In nucleotides, the CDR3 is TGTGCCAGCAGCCTGTCCGGGACAGGAGCCTACGAGCAGTACTTC.